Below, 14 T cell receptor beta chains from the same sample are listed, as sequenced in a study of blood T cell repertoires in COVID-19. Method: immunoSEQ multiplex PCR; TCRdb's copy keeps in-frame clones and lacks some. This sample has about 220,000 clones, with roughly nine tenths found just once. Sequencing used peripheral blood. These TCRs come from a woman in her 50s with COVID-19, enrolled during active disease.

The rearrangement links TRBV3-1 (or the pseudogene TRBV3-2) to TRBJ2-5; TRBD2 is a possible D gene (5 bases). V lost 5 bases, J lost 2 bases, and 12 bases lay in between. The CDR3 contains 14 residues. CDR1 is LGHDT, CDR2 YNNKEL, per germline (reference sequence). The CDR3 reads CASSFGLGQETQYF. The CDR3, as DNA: TGTGCCAGCAGCTTCGGACTGGGACAAGAGACCCAGTACTTC.

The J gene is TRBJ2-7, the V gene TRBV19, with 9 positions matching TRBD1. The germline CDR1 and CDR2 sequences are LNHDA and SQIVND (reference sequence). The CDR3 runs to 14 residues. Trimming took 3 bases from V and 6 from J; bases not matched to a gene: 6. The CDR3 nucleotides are TGTGCCAGTAGTATTACGGGACAGGGAAGCGAGCAGTACTTC. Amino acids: CASSITGQGSEQYF.

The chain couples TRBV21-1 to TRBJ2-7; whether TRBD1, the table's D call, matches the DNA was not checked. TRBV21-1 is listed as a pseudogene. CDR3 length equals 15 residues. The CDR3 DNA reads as TGTGCCAGCAGCAAAATACAGGGTTCGTCCTACGAGCAGTACGTC. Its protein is CASSKIQGSSYEQYV.

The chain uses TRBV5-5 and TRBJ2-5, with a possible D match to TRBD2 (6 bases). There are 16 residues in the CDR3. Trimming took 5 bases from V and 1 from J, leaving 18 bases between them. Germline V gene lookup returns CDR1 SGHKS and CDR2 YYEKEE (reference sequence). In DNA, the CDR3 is TGTGCCAGCAGTCCCATTGCGGGGATGGGCCAAGAGACCCAGTACTTC. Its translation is CASSPIAGMGQETQYF. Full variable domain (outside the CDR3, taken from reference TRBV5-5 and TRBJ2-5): DAGVTQSPTHLIKTRGQQVTLRCSPISGHKSVSWYQQVLGQGPQFIFQYYEKEERGRGNFPDRFSARQFPNYSSELNVNALLLGDSALYLCASSPIAGMGQETQYFGPGTRLLVL.

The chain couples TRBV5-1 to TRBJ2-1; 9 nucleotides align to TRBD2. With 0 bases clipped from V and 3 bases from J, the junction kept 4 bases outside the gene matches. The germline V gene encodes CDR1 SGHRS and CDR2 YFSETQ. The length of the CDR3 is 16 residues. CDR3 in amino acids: CASSLGIAGVYNEQFF. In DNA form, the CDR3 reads TGCGCCAGCAGCTTGGGGATAGCGGGGGTCTACAATGAGCAGTTCTTC.

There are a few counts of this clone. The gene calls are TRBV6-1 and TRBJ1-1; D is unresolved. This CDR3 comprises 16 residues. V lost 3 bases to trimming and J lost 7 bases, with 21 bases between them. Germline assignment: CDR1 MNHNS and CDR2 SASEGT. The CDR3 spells CASSEAREQASSEAFF. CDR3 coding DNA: TGTGCCAGCAGTGAGGCTCGGGAGCAGGCGTCTAGTGAAGCTTTCTTT.

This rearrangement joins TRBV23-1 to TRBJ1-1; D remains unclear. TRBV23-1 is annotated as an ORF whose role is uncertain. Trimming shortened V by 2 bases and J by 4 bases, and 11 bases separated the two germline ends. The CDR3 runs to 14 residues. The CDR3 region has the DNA TGCGCCAGCAGTCAAGGGAGGGTGGGCACTGAAGCTTTCTTT. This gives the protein CASSQGRVGTEAFF.

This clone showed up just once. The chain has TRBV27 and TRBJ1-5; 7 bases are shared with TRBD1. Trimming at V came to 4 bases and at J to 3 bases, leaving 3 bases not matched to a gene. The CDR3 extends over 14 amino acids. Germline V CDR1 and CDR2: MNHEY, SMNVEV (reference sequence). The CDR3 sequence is CASSSGQFNQPQHF. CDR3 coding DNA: TGTGCCAGCAGTTCGGGACAGTTCAATCAGCCCCAGCATTTT.

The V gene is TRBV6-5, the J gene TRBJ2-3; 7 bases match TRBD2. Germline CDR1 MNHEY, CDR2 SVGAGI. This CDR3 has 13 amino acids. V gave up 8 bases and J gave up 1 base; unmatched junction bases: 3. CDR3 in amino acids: CASRGGGTDTQYF. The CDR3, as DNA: TGTGCCAGCCGGGGAGGGGGCACAGATACGCAGTATTTT.

CDR3 loop: CASTWLAGRIDTQYF. DNA for the CDR3: TGTGCCAGCACTTGGCTAGCGGGGAGGATAGATACGCAGTATTTT. V usage is TRBV2 and J usage is TRBJ2-3, with 9 bases fitting TRBD2. The V gene end was trimmed by 7 bases and the J gene end by 5 bases; junction bases not matched to a gene: 10. The length of the CDR3 is 15 residues. Per germline, CDR1 SNHLY and CDR2 FYNNEI. The entire variable domain, with the rest obtained from reference TRBV2 and TRBJ2-3, is as follows: EPEVTQTPSHQVTQMGQEVILRCVPISNHLYFYWYRQILGQKVEFLVSFYNNEISEKSEIFDDQFSVERPDGSNFTLKIRSTKLEDSAMYFCASTWLAGRIDTQYFGPGTRLTVL.

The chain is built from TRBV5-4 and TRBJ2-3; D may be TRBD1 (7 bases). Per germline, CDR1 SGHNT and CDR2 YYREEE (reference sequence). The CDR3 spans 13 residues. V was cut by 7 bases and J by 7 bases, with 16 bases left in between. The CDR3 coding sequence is TGTGCCAGCGAGGACAGGAGGGGCTATACGCAGTATTTT. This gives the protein CASEDRRGYTQYF.

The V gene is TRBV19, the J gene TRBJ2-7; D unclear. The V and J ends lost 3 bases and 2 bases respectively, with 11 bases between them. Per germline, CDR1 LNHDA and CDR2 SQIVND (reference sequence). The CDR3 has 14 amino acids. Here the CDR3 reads CASSIGRLTYEQYF. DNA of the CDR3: TGTGCCAGTAGTATCGGCAGACTGACCTACGAGCAGTACTTC.

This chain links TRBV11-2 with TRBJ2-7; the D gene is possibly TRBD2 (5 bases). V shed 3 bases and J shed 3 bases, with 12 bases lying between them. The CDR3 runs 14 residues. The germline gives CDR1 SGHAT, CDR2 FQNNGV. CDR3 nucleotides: TGTGCCAGCAGCTTTCAGGACTCCCTCTACGAGCAGTACTTC. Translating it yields CASSFQDSLYEQYF.

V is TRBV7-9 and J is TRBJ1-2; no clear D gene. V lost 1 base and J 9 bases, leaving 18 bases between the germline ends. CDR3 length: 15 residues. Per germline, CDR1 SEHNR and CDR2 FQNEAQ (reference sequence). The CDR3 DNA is TGTGCCAGCAGCTTAGGAGGTCAACCCTCAAGTCGCTACACCTTC. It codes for CASSLGGQPSSRYTF.